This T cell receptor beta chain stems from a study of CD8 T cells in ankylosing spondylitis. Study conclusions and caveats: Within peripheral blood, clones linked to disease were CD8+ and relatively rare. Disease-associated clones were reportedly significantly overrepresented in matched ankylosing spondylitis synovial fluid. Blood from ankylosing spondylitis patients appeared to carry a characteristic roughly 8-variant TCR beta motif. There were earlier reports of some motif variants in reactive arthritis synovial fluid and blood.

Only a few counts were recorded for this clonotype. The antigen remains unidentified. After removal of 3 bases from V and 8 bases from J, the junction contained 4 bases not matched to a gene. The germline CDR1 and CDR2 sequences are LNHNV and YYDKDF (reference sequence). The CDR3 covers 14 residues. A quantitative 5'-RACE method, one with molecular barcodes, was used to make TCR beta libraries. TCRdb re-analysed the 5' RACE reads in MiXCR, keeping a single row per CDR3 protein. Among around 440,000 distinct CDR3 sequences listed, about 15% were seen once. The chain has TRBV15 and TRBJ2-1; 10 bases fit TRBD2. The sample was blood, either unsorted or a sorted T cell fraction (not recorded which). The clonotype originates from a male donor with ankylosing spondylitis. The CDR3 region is CATSSLAGVDEQFF. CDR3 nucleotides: TGTGCCACCAGCAGCCTAGCGGGAGTCGATGAGCAGTTCTTC.